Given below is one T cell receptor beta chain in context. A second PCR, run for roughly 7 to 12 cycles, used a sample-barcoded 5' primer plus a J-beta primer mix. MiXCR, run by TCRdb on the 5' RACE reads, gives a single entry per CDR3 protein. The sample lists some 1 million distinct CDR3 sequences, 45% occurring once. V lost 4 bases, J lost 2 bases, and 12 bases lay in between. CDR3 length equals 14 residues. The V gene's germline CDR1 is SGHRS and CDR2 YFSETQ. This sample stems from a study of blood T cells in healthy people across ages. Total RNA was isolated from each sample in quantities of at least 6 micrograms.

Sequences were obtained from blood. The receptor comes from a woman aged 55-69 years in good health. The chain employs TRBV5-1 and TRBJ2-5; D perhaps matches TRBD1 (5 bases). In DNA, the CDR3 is TGCGCCAGCAGCAGGTCCCGACAGCAAGAGACCCAGTACTTC. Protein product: CASSRSRQQETQYF.